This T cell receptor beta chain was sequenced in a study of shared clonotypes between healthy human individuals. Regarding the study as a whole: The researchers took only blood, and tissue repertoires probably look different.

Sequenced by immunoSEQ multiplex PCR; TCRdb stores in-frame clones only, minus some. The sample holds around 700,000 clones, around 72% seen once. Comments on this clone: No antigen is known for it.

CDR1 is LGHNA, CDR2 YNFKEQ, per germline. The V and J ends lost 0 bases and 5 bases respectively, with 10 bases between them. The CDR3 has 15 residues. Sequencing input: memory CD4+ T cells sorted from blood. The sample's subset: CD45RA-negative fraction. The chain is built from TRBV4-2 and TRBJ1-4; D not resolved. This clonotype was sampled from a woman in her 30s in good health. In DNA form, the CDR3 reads TGTGCCAGCAGCCAAGATCAGGCCGGGAATGAAAAACTGTTTTTT. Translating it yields CASSQDQAGNEKLFF.